This T cell receptor beta chain originates from a study of Ad26.COV2.S vaccination and SARS-CoV-2 variants. The treatment: some 20 received Ad26.COV2.S at low or high dose, single or two shots; about five received placebo; per-sample allocation not given. Material that was analyzed had been drawn on day 63 after the first vaccine or placebo injection. Method: immunoSEQ multiplex PCR; TCRdb's copy keeps in-frame clones and lacks some. The table shows just over 350,000 clones, with about 88% occurring only once. Germline CDR1 and CDR2: ENHRY and SYGVKD. Trimming pared 5 bases from V and 8 bases from J, leaving 10 bases between. The CDR3 has 12 amino acids.

This clonotype originated in a person aged 18-60 years who received the Ad26.COV2.S COVID-19 vaccine or a placebo. The source was peripheral blood, collected in a trial of Ad26.COV2.S vaccine versus placebo. The chain carries TRBV10-3 and TRBJ2-1; D not resolved. This chain's CDR3 is CAISSGRDEQFF. CDR3 coding DNA: TGTGCCATCAGTTCAGGACGCGATGAGCAGTTCTTC.